This T cell receptor beta chain is from a study of T cell changes during pregnancy in multiple sclerosis. Sequencing was performed with immunoSEQ multiplex PCR; in TCRdb, only in-frame clones are kept and a portion is missing. The repertoire holds fewer than 40,000 clones, with around nine tenths as singletons. The CDR3 loop spans 16 amino acids. Germline V CDR1 and CDR2: LGHNA, YSLEER. V was pared by 5 bases and J by 6 bases, with 12 bases of the junction left unmatched. This clone occurred a few times. The chain uses TRBV4-3 and TRBJ2-1, with 8 bases that match TRBD1. This clonotype was obtained from a female donor with multiple sclerosis, enrolled in a pregnancy study. The sequencing here drew on CD8+ T cells from peripheral blood mononuclear cells, taken in the first trimester of pregnancy. CDR3 nucleotide sequence: TGCGCCAGCAGCTCGGCCACAGGGGGTTTGGGCAATGAGCAGTTCTTC. Protein: CASSSATGGLGNEQFF.